This T cell receptor beta chain was sequenced in a study of cytomegalovirus exposure and HLA in healthy donors. PCR used 60 Vbeta primers and 13 Jbeta primers. Original data processing: Unique TCR beta chains numbered around 80 million in a later analysis, with roughly 9.9 million shared. Measured with immunoSEQ multiplex PCR; TCRdb has only the in-frame clones, and not every one. The D gene and trimming were derived from the DNA, and the V and J assignments and clone size from that table. The sample includes about 150,000 clones, more than 65% of them seen just once. As concerns this clone: Its antigen is not identified.

Study-level findings and limits: Later on, an analysis found that several of the most significant clusters appeared to be linked to common viral pathogens, which included parvovirus B19.

V lost 4 bases to trimming and J lost 8 bases, with 14 bases between them. This CDR3 region has 12 residues. Germline V lookup: CDR1 GTSNPN, CDR2 SVGIG (reference sequence). The sample taken for sequencing was PBMCs. The chain carries TRBV30 and TRBJ1-1; D may be TRBD1 (6 bases). The TCR comes from a man younger than 45 in good health and CMV-seropositive. The CDR3 DNA reads TGTGCCTGGACCCCAGGGAGGGGGGAAGCTTTCTTT. Its translation: CAWTPGRGEAFF.